Here is one TCR beta chain with its context. Antigen unknown. The data belong to a study of monozygotic twins with inflammatory bowel disease. Germline CDR1 reads MDHEN; CDR2 reads SYDVKM. This CDR3 comprises 13 residues. Study-wide results and caveats: Concordance status among twins (concordant versus discordant) showed no link to repertoire similarity, possibly from limited power.

Via template switching, UMIs carrying a 6-nucleotide sample barcode were introduced. cDNA encoding TCRalpha and TCRbeta underwent two nested PCRs of roughly 15 and 9 cycles, each of which was followed by bead purification. After re-calling the 5' RACE reads, TCRdb lists one entry per CDR3 protein, DNA absent. The sample table sets out 300,000 to 350,000 distinct CDR3 sequences. The source of this sequence is a human donor with ulcerative colitis or Crohn's disease, or a healthy co-twin of an affected twin (not recorded which). Sequences were obtained from blood. The chain joins TRBV28 to TRBJ1-5. CDR3 amino acids: CASSYRVRQPQHF.